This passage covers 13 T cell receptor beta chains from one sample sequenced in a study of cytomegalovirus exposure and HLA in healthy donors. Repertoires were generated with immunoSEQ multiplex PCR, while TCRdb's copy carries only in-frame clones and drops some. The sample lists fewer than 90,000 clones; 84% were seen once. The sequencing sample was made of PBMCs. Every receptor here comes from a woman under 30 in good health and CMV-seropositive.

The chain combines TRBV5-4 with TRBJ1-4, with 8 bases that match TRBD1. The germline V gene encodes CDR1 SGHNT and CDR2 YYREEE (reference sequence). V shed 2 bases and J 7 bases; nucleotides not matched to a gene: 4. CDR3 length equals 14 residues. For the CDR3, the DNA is TGTGCCAGCAGCTTCCAGGGGGCTTCTGAAAAACTGTTTTTT. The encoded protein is CASSFQGASEKLFF. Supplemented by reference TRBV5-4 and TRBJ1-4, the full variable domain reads ETGVTQSPTHLIKTRGQQVTLRCSSQSGHNTVSWYQQALGQGPQFIFQYYREEENGRGNFPPRFSGLQFPNYSSELNVNALELDDSALYLCASSFQGASEKLFFGSGTQLSVL.

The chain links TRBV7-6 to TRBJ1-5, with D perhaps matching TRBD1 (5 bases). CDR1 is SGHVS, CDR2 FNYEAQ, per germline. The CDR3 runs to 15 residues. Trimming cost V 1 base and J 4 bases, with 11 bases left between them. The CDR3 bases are TGTGCCAGCAGCTTAGATTGGGGGGGAAATCAGCCCCAGCATTTT. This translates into CASSLDWGGNQPQHF.

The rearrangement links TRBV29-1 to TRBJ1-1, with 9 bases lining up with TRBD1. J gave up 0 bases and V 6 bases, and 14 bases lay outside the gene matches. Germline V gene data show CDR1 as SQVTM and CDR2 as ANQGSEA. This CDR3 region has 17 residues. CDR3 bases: TGCAGCGTCCCCATTGACAGGGGGGGAATAATGAACACTGAAGCTTTCTTT. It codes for CSVPIDRGGIMNTEAFF.

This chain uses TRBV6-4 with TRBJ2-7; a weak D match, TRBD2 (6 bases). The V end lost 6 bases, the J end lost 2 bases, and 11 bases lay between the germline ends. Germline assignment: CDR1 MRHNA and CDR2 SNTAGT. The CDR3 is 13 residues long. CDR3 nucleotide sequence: TGTGCCAGCAGGGGGGACTCAACCTACGAGCAGTACTTC. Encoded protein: CASRGDSTYEQYF.

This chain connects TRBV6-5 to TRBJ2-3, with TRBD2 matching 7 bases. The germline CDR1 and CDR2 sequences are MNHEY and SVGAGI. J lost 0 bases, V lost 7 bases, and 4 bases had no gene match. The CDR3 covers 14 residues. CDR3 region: CASTSGGSTDTQYF. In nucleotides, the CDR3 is TGTGCCAGCACCTCGGGAGGTAGCACAGATACGCAGTATTTT.

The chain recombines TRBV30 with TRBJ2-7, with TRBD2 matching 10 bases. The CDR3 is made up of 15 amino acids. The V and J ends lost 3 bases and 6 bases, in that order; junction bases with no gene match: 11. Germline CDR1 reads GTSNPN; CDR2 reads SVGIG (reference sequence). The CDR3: CAWSLFTSGAGEQYF. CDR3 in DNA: TGTGCCTGGAGCCTCTTCACTAGCGGGGCTGGCGAGCAGTACTTC.

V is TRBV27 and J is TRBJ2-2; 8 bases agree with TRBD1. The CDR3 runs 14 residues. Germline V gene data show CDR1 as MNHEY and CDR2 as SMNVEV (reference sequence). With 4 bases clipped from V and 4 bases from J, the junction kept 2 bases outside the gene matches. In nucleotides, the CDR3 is TGTGCCAGCAGTTCGGGACAGGCCACCGGGGAGCTGTTTTTT. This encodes CASSSGQATGELFF.

The CDR3 nucleotides are TGTGCCAGCAGCTTAGGACAGGGCGACGAGCAGTACTTC. It is translated as CASSLGQGDEQYF. V is TRBV13 and J is TRBJ2-7; tentative D call: TRBD1 (6 bases). The V end lost 0 bases, the J end lost 5 bases, and 8 bases lay between the germline ends. This CDR3 is 13 amino acids long. Germline V CDR1 and CDR2: PRHDT, FYEKMQ (reference sequence).

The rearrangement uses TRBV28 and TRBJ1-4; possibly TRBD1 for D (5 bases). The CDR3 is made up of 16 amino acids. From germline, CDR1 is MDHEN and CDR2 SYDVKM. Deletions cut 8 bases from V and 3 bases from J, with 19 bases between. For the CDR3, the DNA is TGTGCCAGCGCGGGGCAGAATTCCGCGGCTAATGAAAAACTGTTTTTT. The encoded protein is CASAGQNSAANEKLFF.

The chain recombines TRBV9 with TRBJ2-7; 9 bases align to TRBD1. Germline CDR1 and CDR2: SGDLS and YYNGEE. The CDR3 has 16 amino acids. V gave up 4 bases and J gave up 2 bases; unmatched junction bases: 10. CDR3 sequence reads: CASSPGGQGVPYEQYF. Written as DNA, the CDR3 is TGTGCCAGCAGCCCGGGGGGACAGGGCGTGCCCTACGAGCAGTACTTC.

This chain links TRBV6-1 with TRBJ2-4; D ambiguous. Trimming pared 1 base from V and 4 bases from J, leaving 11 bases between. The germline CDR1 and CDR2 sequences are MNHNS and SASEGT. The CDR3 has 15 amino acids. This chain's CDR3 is CASSEEASEKNIQYF. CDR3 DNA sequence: TGTGCCAGCAGTGAAGAAGCTTCTGAGAAAAACATTCAGTACTTC.

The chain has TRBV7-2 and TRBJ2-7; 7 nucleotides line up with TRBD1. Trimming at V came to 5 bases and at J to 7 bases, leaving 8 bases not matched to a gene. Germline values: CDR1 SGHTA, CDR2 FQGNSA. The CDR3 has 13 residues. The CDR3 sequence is CASSVRGQSEQYF. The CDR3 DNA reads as TGTGCCAGCAGCGTAAGGGGACAGTCGGAGCAGTACTTC.

Here the CDR3 reads CAGAMDGNQPQHF. The CDR3 DNA reads TGTGCCGGGGCAATGGATGGCAATCAGCCCCAGCATTTT. The chain links TRBV6-6 to TRBJ1-5, with D tentatively TRBD1 (5 bases). CDR3 length: 13 amino acids. Deletions cut 11 bases from V and 2 bases from J, with 13 bases between. Germline lookup yields CDR1 MNHNY and CDR2 SVGAGI (reference sequence).